The 22 T cell receptor beta chains below were found in one sample sequenced in a study of cytomegalovirus exposure and HLA in healthy donors. 13 Jbeta primers and 60 Vbeta primers were used for the PCR. Measured with immunoSEQ multiplex PCR; TCRdb has only the in-frame clones, and not every one. The sample has around 180,000 clones, over 60% seen once. Input material: PBMCs. The receptors originated from a man between 40 and 49 years old in good health and CMV-seronegative.

This chain links TRBV30 with TRBJ1-1; possibly TRBD1 for D (5 bases). Trimming stripped 4 bases from V and 12 bases from J, with 15 bases between. The CDR3 sequence is 11 residues long. The germline V gene encodes CDR1 GTSNPN and CDR2 SVGIG (reference sequence). The CDR3 sequence is CAWMDGRETFF. CDR3 sequence (DNA): TGTGCCTGGATGGACGGCAGGGAAACTTTCTTT.

The chain has TRBV7-2 and TRBJ2-1, with TRBD2 matching over 14 bases. The length of the CDR3 is 15 residues. Germline CDR1 reads SGHTA; CDR2 reads FQGNSA. J was trimmed by 10 bases and V by 3 bases; bases with no gene match: 5. This CDR3 is CASSFSGLAGVEQFF. The DNA of the CDR3 is TGTGCCAGCAGCTTCTCGGGACTAGCGGGGGTCGAGCAGTTCTTC.

The chain links TRBV2 to TRBJ2-7; D is undetermined. This CDR3 is built from 12 residues. Germline V gene sequence: CDR1 SNHLY, CDR2 FYNNEI. Trimming pared 8 bases from V and 0 bases from J, leaving 8 bases between. CDR3 in amino acids: CASRLGSYEQYF. The CDR3, as DNA: TGTGCCAGCCGCCTCGGCTCCTACGAGCAGTACTTC.

The chain couples TRBV7-9 to TRBJ2-7; TRBD1 matches 9 bases. CDR3 length: 15 residues. CDR1 is SEHNR, CDR2 FQNEAQ, per germline (reference sequence). The V gene end was trimmed by 3 bases and the J gene end by 4 bases; junction bases not matched to a gene: 7. The CDR3 sequence: CASSLATGGGYEQYF. CDR3 nucleotide sequence: TGTGCCAGCAGCTTGGCGACAGGGGGGGGTTACGAGCAGTACTTC.

This clone turned up a few times. CDR3 residues: CASSPIEGSTDTQYF. The CDR3 nucleotides read TGTGCCAGCAGCCCGATCGAGGGAAGCACAGATACGCAGTATTTT. This rearrangement joins TRBV14 to TRBJ2-3; D may be TRBD2 (5 bases). Germline assignment: CDR1 SGHDN and CDR2 FVKESK. V was trimmed by 4 bases and J by 0 bases, leaving 11 bases between them. The CDR3 is 15 residues long.

This sequence joins TRBV19 and TRBJ1-5; weak D call: TRBD1 (6 bases). This CDR3 contains 15 residues. Germline values: CDR1 LNHDA, CDR2 SQIVND (reference sequence). The ends were cut back, 7 bases at V and 1 base at J, with 14 bases in the middle. The CDR3: CASTADRWSNQPQHF. As DNA, the CDR3 is TGTGCCAGTACCGCTGACAGGTGGAGCAATCAGCCCCAGCATTTT.

This chain uses TRBV19 with TRBJ2-5, with 7 bases that match TRBD1. Germline loops: CDR1 LNHDA, CDR2 SQIVND (reference sequence). V gave up 3 bases and J gave up 5 bases; unmatched junction bases: 9. CDR3 length: 15 residues. CDR3 residues: CASSISPGGDETQYF. The CDR3 DNA is TGTGCCAGTAGTATCTCGCCAGGGGGAGACGAGACCCAGTACTTC.

The rearrangement joins TRBV19 to TRBJ1-4; 8 bases line up with TRBD1. This CDR3 is 15 amino acids long. CDR1 is LNHDA and CDR2 is SQIVND in the germline V gene (reference sequence). The junction had 9 bases not matched to a gene; V was cut back by 6 bases and J by 6 bases. The CDR3 is CASRSQDRVDEKLFF. As DNA, the CDR3 is TGTGCCAGTAGGAGCCAGGACAGGGTCGATGAAAAACTGTTTTTT.

The CDR3, as DNA: TGCGCCAGCAGCCAAGACAGGACAGGACGCACAGATACGCAGTATTTT. Amino acid sequence: CASSQDRTGRTDTQYF. V is TRBV4-3 and J is TRBJ2-3; TRBD1 agrees at 7 bases. This CDR3 has 16 amino acids. Germline CDR1 and CDR2: LGHNA and YSLEER. J gave up 1 base and V 0 bases, and 4 bases lay outside the gene matches.

The chain recombines TRBV19 with TRBJ2-1, with 7 bases fitting TRBD1. From germline, CDR1 is LNHDA and CDR2 SQIVND (reference sequence). J lost 6 bases, V lost 3 bases, and 11 bases had no gene match. This CDR3 has 16 amino acids. In DNA, the CDR3 is TGTGCCAGTAGTATCGCCGGGACAGCCTATGGCAATGAGCAGTTCTTC. It translates to CASSIAGTAYGNEQFF. Using reference TRBV19 and TRBJ2-1 for the parts outside the CDR3, the full variable domain is DGGITQSPKYLFRKEGQNVTLSCEQNLNHDAMYWYRQDPGQGLRLIYYSQIVNDFQKGDIAEGYSVSREKKESFPLTVTSAQKNPTAFYLCASSIAGTAYGNEQFFGPGTRLTVL.

The rearrangement links TRBV11-2 to TRBJ2-2, with 11 bases fitting TRBD1. CDR1 is SGHAT and CDR2 is FQNNGV in the germline V gene. The CDR3 has 16 amino acids. V was pared by 5 bases and J by 6 bases, with 8 bases of the junction left unmatched. The CDR3 DNA is TGTGCCAGCAGCCCAAACCGGGACAGGGGGTCCGGGGAGCTGTTTTTT. Residues: CASSPNRDRGSGELFF.

The DNA for the CDR3 is TGTGCCAGCAGCCCGTCTAGCGGGGGGATAACCGGGGAGCTGTTTTTT. Amino acid sequence: CASSPSSGGITGELFF. V gene TRBV7-9 combines with J gene TRBJ2-2; 11 bases match TRBD2. The CDR3 is 16 amino acids. Trimming cost V 5 bases and J 5 bases; bases outside gene matches: 7. CDR1 and CDR2 from the germline V gene are SEHNR and FQNEAQ (reference sequence). Using reference TRBV7-9 and TRBJ2-2 for the parts outside the CDR3, the full variable domain is DTGVSQNPRHKITKRGQNVTFRCDPISEHNRLYWYRQTLGQGPEFLTYFQNEAQLEKSRLLSDRFSAERPKGSFSTLEIQRTEQGDSAMYLCASSPSSGGITGELFFGEGSRLTVL.

The gene calls are TRBV5-1 and TRBJ2-6, with 11 bases identical to TRBD1. The V gene's germline CDR1 is SGHRS and CDR2 YFSETQ. After removal of 4 bases from V and 2 bases from J, the junction contained 5 bases not matched to a gene. The CDR3 runs 17 residues. The CDR3 reads CASSHRDRGTGANVLTF. CDR3 nucleotide sequence: TGCGCCAGCAGCCACCGGGACAGGGGGACTGGGGCCAACGTCCTGACTTTC.

The genes are TRBV10-1 and TRBJ2-1, with 8 bases lining up with TRBD1. V lost 2 bases and J lost 5; bases outside the gene matches: 8. The V gene's germline CDR1 is WNHNN and CDR2 SYGVQD (reference sequence). The CDR3 covers 16 residues. The CDR3 reads CASSERGQGVHNEQFF. CDR3 sequence (DNA): TGCGCCAGCAGTGAGAGAGGACAGGGTGTCCACAATGAGCAGTTCTTC.

The chain has TRBV7-2 and TRBJ2-7; 7 bases are shared with TRBD2. Germline V gene data show CDR1 as SGHTA and CDR2 as FQGNSA. The V and J ends lost 5 bases and 3 bases, in that order; junction bases with no gene match: 13. This CDR3 comprises 16 residues. CDR3 DNA sequence: TGTGCCAGCAGCCCACGTCCCGAACTAGCGATCTACGAGCAGTACTTC. Its protein product is CASSPRPELAIYEQYF.

V and J are TRBV10-2 and TRBJ2-7, with 8 bases aligning to TRBD2. CDR1 is WSHSY and CDR2 is SAAADI in the germline V gene. The CDR3 contains 17 residues. V lost 1 base and J lost 1; bases outside the gene matches: 9. CDR3 DNA sequence: TGCGCCAGCAGTGAGTTCCATTCAAGCGGGGGATCCTACGAGCAGTACTTC. This gives the protein CASSEFHSSGGSYEQYF.

The rearrangement uses TRBV10-3 and TRBJ2-5, with D tentatively TRBD2 (5 bases). V lost 3 bases to trimming and J lost 7 bases, with 15 bases between them. Germline CDR1 ENHRY, CDR2 SYGVKD. The CDR3 extends over 14 amino acids. This CDR3 is CAISELGGEGTQYF. The CDR3 DNA is TGTGCCATCAGTGAACTAGGAGGAGAGGGGACCCAGTACTTC.

The gene calls are TRBV6-5 and TRBJ2-7; D remains unclear. Germline CDR1 and CDR2: MNHEY and SVGAGI. Trimming removed 2 bases at V and 0 bases at J, with 5 bases between. CDR3 size: 13 residues. The CDR3 bases are TGTGCCAGCAGTTACACAGCCTCCTACGAGCAGTACTTC. This gives the protein CASSYTASYEQYF.

V usage is TRBV18 and J usage is TRBJ2-3; 7 positions match TRBD1. The germline V gene has CDR1 KGHSH and CDR2 LQKENI. This CDR3 is 14 amino acids long. V lost 0 bases to trimming and J lost 7 bases; unmatched junction nucleotides: 4. The CDR3 region is CASSPPGTANTQYF. The CDR3 coding sequence is TGTGCCAGCTCACCACCGGGGACAGCTAATACGCAGTATTTT.

This chain links TRBV6-5 with TRBJ1-6; 8 bases are a match to TRBD1. Germline V gene sequence: CDR1 MNHEY, CDR2 SVGAGI. This CDR3 region has 16 residues. V lost 0 bases and J lost 9; bases outside the gene matches: 7. This CDR3 is CASSYSRTGQLSPLHF. CDR3 DNA sequence: TGTGCCAGCAGTTACTCAAGGACAGGGCAGCTTTCACCCCTCCACTTT.

The chain is built from TRBV9 and TRBJ2-5; the match to TRBD1 covers 10 bases. V lost 4 bases and J lost 5; bases outside the gene matches: 8. Germline V CDR1 and CDR2: SGDLS, YYNGEE. The CDR3 is 15 residues long. Written as DNA, the CDR3 is TGTGCCAGCAGCCCTCAGACAGGGGGCTTCGAGACCCAGTACTTC. It translates to CASSPQTGGFETQYF. Supplemented by reference TRBV9 and TRBJ2-5, the full variable domain reads DSGVTQTPKHLITATGQRVTLRCSPRSGDLSVYWYQQSLDQGLQFLIQYYNGEERAKGNILERFSAQQFPDLHSELNLSSLELGDSALYFCASSPQTGGFETQYFGPGTRLLVL.

The chain carries TRBV7-9 and TRBJ2-1; 9 bases map to TRBD2. With 4 bases clipped from V and 7 bases from J, the junction kept 11 bases outside the gene matches. Germline V gives CDR1 SEHNR, CDR2 FQNEAQ (reference sequence). CDR3 length equals 16 residues. The CDR3, as DNA: TGTGCCAGCAGCTGGGTTAGGGGCGGGGGGGTGAATGAGCAGTTCTTC. This sequence encodes CASSWVRGGGVNEQFF. Full variable domain (rest looked up from reference TRBV7-9 and TRBJ2-1): DTGVSQNPRHKITKRGQNVTFRCDPISEHNRLYWYRQTLGQGPEFLTYFQNEAQLEKSRLLSDRFSAERPKGSFSTLEIQRTEQGDSAMYLCASSWVRGGGVNEQFFGPGTRLTVL.